Listed here are 21 T cell receptor beta chains from one sample, sequenced in a study of shared clonotypes between healthy human individuals. The assay was immunoSEQ multiplex PCR, and TCRdb's table has in-frame clones only and misses some. This sample yields more than 80,000 clones, of which 67% are seen a single time; 35% to 55% belongs to the top ten. The sample comprised memory CD8+ T cells sorted from blood. The subset is: CD45RO+ cells pooled with CCR7-negative TemRA cells. These receptors came from a man aged 25 to 40 in good health.

J is TRBJ2-3 and V is TRBV7-2; 9 bases align to TRBD2. The germline CDR1 and CDR2 sequences are SGHTA and FQGNSA. Germline trimming cut 3 bases from V and 3 bases from J; bases unmatched to any gene: 4. This CDR3 is built from 15 residues. The CDR3 region has the DNA TGTGCCAGCAGCTTCGGGCTAGCGGGAACAGATACGCAGTATTTT. Amino acid sequence: CASSFGLAGTDTQYF.

The chain is built from TRBV7-9 and TRBJ2-5; TRBD1 or TRBD2 may be the D gene (5 bases each). This CDR3 spans 16 amino acids. Trimming took off 0 bases at V and 5 bases at J, with 16 bases between the two ends. The germline V gene has CDR1 SEHNR and CDR2 FQNEAQ (reference sequence). CDR3 in amino acids: CASSLAFGQGEETQYF. The CDR3 DNA sequence: TGTGCCAGCAGCTTAGCGTTTGGTCAGGGAGAGGAGACCCAGTACTTC.

The table lists this clone with a few counts. The chain has TRBV25-1 and TRBJ2-3; no clear D gene. V lost 0 bases and J lost 2, with 9 bases in between. Germline CDR1 and CDR2: MGHDK and SYGVNS. This CDR3 contains 15 residues. The CDR3 spells CASSEYGRPTDTQYF. CDR3 sequence (DNA): TGTGCCAGCAGTGAATACGGCAGACCCACAGATACGCAGTATTTT.

CDR3 protein: CASRGHGQAGTYEQYF. In DNA form, the CDR3 reads TGTGCCAGCAGAGGGCACGGACAGGCGGGTACCTACGAGCAGTACTTC. The chain recombines TRBV28 with TRBJ2-7; 7 bases match TRBD1. The CDR3 is made up of 16 amino acids. Per germline, CDR1 MDHEN and CDR2 SYDVKM. Trimming cost V 6 bases and J 2 bases; bases outside gene matches: 13. The full variable domain, in which reference TRBV28 and TRBJ2-7 provide the parts outside the CDR3, is DVKVTQSSRYLVKRTGEKVFLECVQDMDHENMFWYRQDPGLGLRLIYFSYDVKMKEKGDIPEGYSVSREKKERFSLILESASTNQTSMYLCASRGHGQAGTYEQYFGPGTRLTVT.

This chain connects TRBV7-2 to TRBJ2-1; TRBD2 agrees at 8 bases. From germline, CDR1 is SGHTA and CDR2 FQGNSA. The junction had 11 bases not matched to a gene; V was cut back by 6 bases and J by 4 bases. CDR3 length: 16 amino acids. The CDR3 nucleotides are TGTGCCAGCAGTCCTGGCGGGACTAGAAGATACAATGAGCAGTTCTTC. Its protein product is CASSPGGTRRYNEQFF.

The V call is TRBV7-8, the J call TRBJ2-7; no clear D. The CDR3 spans 16 residues. Trimming took off 2 bases at V and 0 bases at J, with 14 bases between the two ends. The germline CDR1 and CDR2 sequences are SGHVS and FQNEAQ. CDR3 region: CASSLSPAKLSYEQYF. CDR3 DNA: TGTGCCAGCAGCTTATCACCCGCAAAGCTCTCCTACGAGCAGTACTTC.

The chain links TRBV28 to TRBJ2-1, with 9 bases fitting TRBD2. This CDR3 region has 15 residues. Losses at the gene ends were 5 bases for V and 4 bases for J; bases not matched to a gene: 6. CDR1 and CDR2 (germline): MDHEN, SYDVKM. CDR3: CASSGGLAHYNEQFF. The CDR3 region has the DNA TGTGCCAGCAGTGGGGGACTAGCCCATTACAATGAGCAGTTCTTC.

This clone was counted a single time. The chain has TRBV6-5 and TRBJ1-1; D uncertain. The CDR3 has 13 residues. Germline CDR1 MNHEY, CDR2 SVGAGI. V was trimmed by 7 bases and J by 0 bases, leaving 9 bases between them. The CDR3 region has the DNA TGTGCCAGCACCGGAGACATGAACACTGAAGCTTTCTTT. Residues: CASTGDMNTEAFF.

This chain connects TRBV27 to TRBJ1-1; D is unclear. The CDR3 covers 13 residues. The V gene lost 8 bases and the J gene lost 3 bases, with 13 bases spanning the gap. Germline V gene data show CDR1 as MNHEY and CDR2 as SMNVEV (reference sequence). CDR3 residues: CASLRKWDTEAFF. CDR3 bases: TGTGCCAGCCTAAGGAAGTGGGACACTGAAGCTTTCTTT.

This clone has just a few counts. A much larger clone lies a single base off, so this may be a read error. The sample carries other DNA sequences with the same CDR3. The V gene is TRBV7-6, the J gene TRBJ1-1; no definite D call. V shed 2 bases and J shed 1 base, with 5 bases lying between them. The germline V gene encodes CDR1 SGHVS and CDR2 FNYEAQ. The CDR3 contains 13 residues. The CDR3 DNA follows: TGTGCCAGCAGCTTATCAGCGAACACTGAAGCTTTCTTT. Its translation is CASSLSANTEAFF.

V gene TRBV11-2 combines with J gene TRBJ2-7; TRBD2 matches at 9 bases. CDR1 and CDR2 from the germline V gene are SGHAT and FQNNGV. This CDR3 has 15 amino acids. V shed 1 base and J 7 bases; nucleotides not matched to a gene: 8. CDR3 protein: CASSLASSAGGEQYF. As DNA, the CDR3 is TGTGCCAGCAGCTTAGCGAGTTCGGCGGGAGGGGAGCAGTACTTC.

The V gene is TRBV11-3, the J gene TRBJ2-1, with no clear D. Trimming stripped 5 bases from V and 9 bases from J, with 14 bases between. The CDR3 length is 13 residues. Germline assignment: CDR1 SGHNT and CDR2 YENEEA. Here the CDR3 DNA reads TGTGCCAGCAGCCCCGGCCAGACCCCTGAGCAGTTCTTC. Translating it yields CASSPGQTPEQFF.

The J gene is TRBJ2-2, the V gene TRBV7-9; D is unclear. Germline lookup yields CDR1 SEHNR and CDR2 FQNEAQ (reference sequence). Trimming pared 6 bases from V and 1 base from J, leaving 9 bases between. This CDR3 region has 14 residues. CDR3 protein: CASRYGENTGELFF. CDR3 DNA: TGTGCCAGCAGATACGGCGAGAACACCGGGGAGCTGTTTTTT. Full variable domain (remainder filled in from reference TRBV7-9 and TRBJ2-2): DTGVSQNPRHKITKRGQNVTFRCDPISEHNRLYWYRQTLGQGPEFLTYFQNEAQLEKSRLLSDRFSAERPKGSFSTLEIQRTEQGDSAMYLCASRYGENTGELFFGEGSRLTVL.

The chain couples TRBV5-1 to TRBJ2-3; TRBD2 agrees at 14 bases. V gave up 4 bases and J gave up 1 base; unmatched junction bases: 8. The CDR3 loop spans 18 amino acids. CDR1 is SGHRS, CDR2 YFSETQ, per germline. The CDR3 DNA sequence: TGCGCCAGCAGCCGACTAGCGGGAGGGGTATCGGGCACAGATACGCAGTATTTT. Protein sequence: CASSRLAGGVSGTDTQYF.

The V gene is TRBV7-9, the J gene TRBJ2-1; 8 bases map to TRBD2. V lost 5 bases and J lost 6; bases outside the gene matches: 9. The CDR3 runs to 15 residues. The germline V gene encodes CDR1 SEHNR and CDR2 FQNEAQ (reference sequence). This CDR3 is CASSPLSGRGNEQFF. CDR3 DNA sequence: TGTGCCAGCAGCCCCCTCAGCGGGAGAGGCAATGAGCAGTTCTTC.

The V call is TRBV5-1, the J call TRBJ2-5, with D perhaps matching TRBD1 (6 bases). The CDR3 totals 16 residues. Germline CDR1 is SGHRS and CDR2 is YFSETQ. V was clipped by 0 bases and J by 4 bases, with 16 bases between them. DNA for the CDR3: TGCGCCAGCAGCTTGGCCGGCAGGGGCCTTTCAGAGACCCAGTACTTC. This gives the protein CASSLAGRGLSETQYF.

The chain has TRBV30 and TRBJ1-1, with D unresolved. CDR1 and CDR2 from the germline V gene are GTSNPN and SVGIG (reference sequence). The CDR3 covers 13 residues. V was cut by 2 bases and J by 4 bases, with 11 bases left in between. CDR3 loop: CAWSSPWGTEAFF. For the CDR3, the DNA is TGTGCCTGGAGTTCTCCTTGGGGCACTGAAGCTTTCTTT.

The chain employs TRBV5-5 and TRBJ2-7; 8 nucleotides agree with TRBD1. The CDR3 extends over 15 amino acids. Trimming removed 0 bases from V and 3 bases from J; junction bases left unmatched: 5. Looked up from germline, CDR1 is SGHKS and CDR2 is YYEKEE (reference sequence). CDR3 sequence (DNA): TGTGCCAGCAGCTTGGAGCCAGGGGGCTTCTACGAGCAGTACTTC. Its translation: CASSLEPGGFYEQYF.

This clone was seen repeatedly, ten times or more. This sequence joins TRBV4-2 and TRBJ1-1; D may be TRBD1 (5 bases). The CDR3 is 13 residues long. The germline V gene encodes CDR1 LGHNA and CDR2 YNFKEQ. V was shortened by 0 bases and J by 8 bases, with 10 bases between the two germline ends. CDR3 residues: CASSQDLGPEAFF. Here the CDR3 DNA reads TGTGCCAGCAGCCAAGACCTGGGGCCCGAAGCTTTCTTT.

This chain links TRBV6-6 with TRBJ2-7; D assignment may be TRBD1 or TRBD2 (5 bases each). CDR1 and CDR2 (germline): MNHNY, SVGAGI (reference sequence). CDR3 length equals 14 residues. V was pared by 0 bases and J by 0 bases, with 6 bases between. This CDR3 reads CASSYSGGSYEQYF. The CDR3 coding sequence is TGTGCCAGCAGTTACTCTGGGGGCTCCTACGAGCAGTACTTC.

This clone has only one observation. The chain links TRBV5-4 to TRBJ2-4, with D uncertain. V dropped 9 bases and J dropped 0 bases, with 4 bases sitting between them. CDR1 and CDR2 from the germline V gene are SGHNT and YYREEE (reference sequence). The CDR3 runs to 11 residues. CDR3 bases: TGTGCCATGGTAGCCAAAAACATTCAGTACTTC. The encoded protein is CAMVAKNIQYF.